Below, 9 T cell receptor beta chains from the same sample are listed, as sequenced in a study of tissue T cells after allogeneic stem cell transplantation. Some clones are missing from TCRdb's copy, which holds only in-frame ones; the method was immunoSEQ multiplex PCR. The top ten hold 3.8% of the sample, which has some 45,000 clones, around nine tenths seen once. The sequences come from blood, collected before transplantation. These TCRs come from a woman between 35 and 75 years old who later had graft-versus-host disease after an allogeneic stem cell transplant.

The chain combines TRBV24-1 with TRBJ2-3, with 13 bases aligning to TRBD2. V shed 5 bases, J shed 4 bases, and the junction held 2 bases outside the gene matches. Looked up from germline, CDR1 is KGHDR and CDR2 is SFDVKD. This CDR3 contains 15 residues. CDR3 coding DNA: TGTGCCACCAGTGTGGGGACTAGCGGGGCAGATACGCAGTATTTT. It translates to CATSVGTSGADTQYF.

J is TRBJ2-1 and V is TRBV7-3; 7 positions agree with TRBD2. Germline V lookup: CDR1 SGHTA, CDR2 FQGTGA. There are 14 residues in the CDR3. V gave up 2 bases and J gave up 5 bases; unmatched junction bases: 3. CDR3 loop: CASSLGGSNNEQFF. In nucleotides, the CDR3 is TGTGCCAGCAGCTTAGGCGGGAGTAACAATGAGCAGTTCTTC.

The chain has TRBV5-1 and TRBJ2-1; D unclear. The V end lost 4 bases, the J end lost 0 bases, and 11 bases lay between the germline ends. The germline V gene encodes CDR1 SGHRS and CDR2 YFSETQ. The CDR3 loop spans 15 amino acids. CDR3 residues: CASSGSRNSYNEQFF. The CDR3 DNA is TGCGCCAGCAGCGGTTCCCGTAACTCCTACAATGAGCAGTTCTTC.

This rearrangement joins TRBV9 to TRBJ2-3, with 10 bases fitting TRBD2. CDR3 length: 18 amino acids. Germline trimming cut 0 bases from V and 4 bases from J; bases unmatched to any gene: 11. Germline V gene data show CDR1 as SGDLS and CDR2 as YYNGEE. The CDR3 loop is CASSVDGGLAGVADTQYF. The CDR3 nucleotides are TGTGCCAGCAGCGTAGACGGTGGGCTAGCGGGAGTGGCAGATACGCAGTATTTT.

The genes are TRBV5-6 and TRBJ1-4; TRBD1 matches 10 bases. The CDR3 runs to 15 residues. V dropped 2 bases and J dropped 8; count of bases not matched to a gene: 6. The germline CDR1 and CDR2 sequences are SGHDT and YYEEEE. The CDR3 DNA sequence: TGTGCCAGCAGCTTTCTCGGGACAGGGGTCGAAAAACTGTTTTTT. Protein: CASSFLGTGVEKLFF.

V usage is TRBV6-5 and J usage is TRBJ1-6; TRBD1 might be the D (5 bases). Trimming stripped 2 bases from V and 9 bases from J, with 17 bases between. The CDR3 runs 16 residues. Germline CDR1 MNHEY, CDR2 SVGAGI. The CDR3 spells CASSYTLTGGSSPLHF. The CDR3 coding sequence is TGTGCCAGCAGTTACACCTTAACTGGGGGGAGTTCACCCCTCCACTTT.

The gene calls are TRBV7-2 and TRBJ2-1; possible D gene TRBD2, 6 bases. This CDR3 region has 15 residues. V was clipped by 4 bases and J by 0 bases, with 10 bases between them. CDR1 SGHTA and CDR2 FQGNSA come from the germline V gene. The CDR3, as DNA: TGTGCCAGCAGCTCTAGCGTCAGCTCCTACAATGAGCAGTTCTTC. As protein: CASSSSVSSYNEQFF.

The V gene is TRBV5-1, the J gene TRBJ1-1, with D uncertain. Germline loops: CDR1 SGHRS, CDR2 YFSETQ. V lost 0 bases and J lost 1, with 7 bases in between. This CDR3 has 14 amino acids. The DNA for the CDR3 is TGCGCCAGCAGCTTGGGGCCGGAGAACACTGAAGCTTTCTTT. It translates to CASSLGPENTEAFF.

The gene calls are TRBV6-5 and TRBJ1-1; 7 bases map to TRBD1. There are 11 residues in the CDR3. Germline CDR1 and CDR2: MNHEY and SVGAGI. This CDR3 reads CAGGGYTEAFF. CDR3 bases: TGTGCAGGGGGCGGGTACACTGAAGCTTTCTTT.